The next 7 T cell receptor beta chains were all read from a single sample in a study of control samples from healthy donors and cancer patients. This table comes from immunoSEQ multiplex PCR, and its TCRdb copy is limited to in-frame clones, with some not included. The sample holds roughly 130,000 clones, about nine tenths seen once. Material for sequencing was blood. Every receptor here comes from a man between 25 and 39 years old in good health.

The rearrangement links TRBV6-2 or TRBV6-3 to TRBJ2-7; D gene unclear. CDR3 length: 12 amino acids. The germline CDR1 and CDR2 sequences are MNHEY and SVGEGT. Trimming took off 6 bases at V and 4 bases at J, with 10 bases between the two ends. The DNA for the CDR3 is TGTGCCAGCAGCCTAATACGATACGAGCAGTACTTC. Its protein product is CASSLIRYEQYF.

This clone occurred once. This chain connects TRBV2 to TRBJ2-1; D is unclear. With 0 bases removed from V and 7 bases from J, the gap between germline ends came to 7 bases. The germline CDR1 and CDR2 sequences are SNHLY and FYNNEI. The CDR3 spans 13 residues. The CDR3 DNA reads TGTGCCAGCAGTGAAGCAGGGTGGAATGAGCAGTTCTTC. Residues: CASSEAGWNEQFF. Based on the CDR3 plus reference TRBV2 and TRBJ2-1, the full variable domain is EPEVTQTPSHQVTQMGQEVILRCVPISNHLYFYWYRQILGQKVEFLVSFYNNEISEKSEIFDDQFSVERPDGSNFTLKIRSTKLEDSAMYFCASSEAGWNEQFFGPGTRLTVL.

As concerns this clone: The same CDR3 can be traced to other DNA sequences in this sample. CDR3 loop: CASSQTGELFF. As DNA, the CDR3 is TGTGCCAGCAGCCAAACCGGGGAGCTGTTTTTT. The chain has TRBV3-1 (or the pseudogene TRBV3-2) and TRBJ2-2; D not certain. CDR3 length: 11 amino acids. The V and J ends lost 2 bases and 5 bases respectively, with 0 bases between them. Germline V gives CDR1 LGHDT, CDR2 YNNKEL (reference sequence).

As for this clone: Other DNA sequences from this sample encode an identical CDR3 as well. The J gene is TRBJ2-4, the V gene TRBV11-3; 8 positions agree with TRBD1. Germline loops: CDR1 SGHNT, CDR2 YENEEA. V shed 3 bases and J 8 bases; nucleotides not matched to a gene: 9. The CDR3 loop spans 15 amino acids. For the CDR3, the DNA is TGTGCCAGCAGCTTGGGCAGGGGGCCTGTGGACATTCAGTACTTC. Amino acid sequence: CASSLGRGPVDIQYF.

The V and J genes are TRBV28 and TRBJ2-1; D gene ambiguous. Trimming took off 2 bases at V and 8 bases at J, with 10 bases between the two ends. The CDR3 runs to 13 residues. Germline CDR1 is MDHEN and CDR2 is SYDVKM. The CDR3 DNA reads as TGTGCCAGCAGTTTACTTGGTCCTTATGAGCAGTTCTTC. Its protein product is CASSLLGPYEQFF.

The CDR3 nucleotides are TGTGCCAGCAGCTTAGGTGAGCGGGAGGACAATGAGCAGTTCTTC. This sequence encodes CASSLGEREDNEQFF. The chain links TRBV11-3 to TRBJ2-1; 9 bases agree with TRBD2. Germline lookup yields CDR1 SGHNT and CDR2 YENEEA. Trimming took 1 base from V and 5 from J; bases not matched to a gene: 3. This CDR3 spans 15 amino acids.

The chain recombines TRBV30 with TRBJ1-2, with D unclear. This CDR3 spans 13 amino acids. V lost 2 bases to trimming and J lost 5 bases, with 12 bases between them. CDR1 GTSNPN and CDR2 SVGIG come from the germline V gene (reference sequence). The CDR3 protein is CAWSSRTSYGYTF. The DNA for the CDR3 is TGTGCCTGGAGTTCGAGGACGTCTTATGGCTACACCTTC.